A selection of T cell receptor beta chains follows, all from one sample in a study of blood T cell repertoires in COVID-19. Sequencing was performed with immunoSEQ multiplex PCR; in TCRdb, only in-frame clones are kept and a portion is missing. The sample records 85,000 to 100,000 clones, 84% being singletons. Sequenced sample: peripheral blood. The receptors here all came from a human donor in a cohort sampled during active COVID-19. Both conserved end residues are part of each CDR3. The D gene is left open where the match is weak. Clone size is stated in some rows and not others, as once, few, many or a class when expanded.

j_call cdr3_length clone_size v_call d_call cdr3_aa cdr3_nt
TRBJ2-5 14 . TRBV7-9 . CASSSTTPVQTQYF TGTGCCAGCAGCTCCACGACACCCGTGCAGACCCAGTACTTC
TRBJ2-7 15 . TRBV4-1 . CASSHQASGAYEQYF TGCGCCAGCAGCCACCAGGCCTCTGGGGCTTACGAGCAGTACTTC
TRBJ2-3 17 . TRBV10-2 TRBD1 CASSESRGQGSTDTQYF TGCGCCAGCAGTGAGTCGAGGGGGCAGGGGAGCACAGATACGCAGTATTTT
TRBJ2-7 19 . TRBV19 . CASSIRPLPTGVYPYEQYF TGTGCCAGTAGTATACGACCTCTCCCTACGGGTGTGTATCCCTACGAGCAGTACTTC
TRBJ2-6 16 . TRBV27 . CASSPRLSSGANVLTF TGTGCCAGCAGTCCCAGACTGAGCTCTGGGGCCAACGTCCTGACTTTC
TRBJ2-1 20 once TRBV5-1 TRBD2 CASSLASSGGANLRKDEQFF TGCGCCAGCAGCTTGGCGTCTAGCGGGGGGGCCAACCTGAGGAAGGATGAGCAGTTCTTC
TRBJ1-1 17 . TRBV5-1 TRBD1 CASSPSGTGGVNTEAFF TGCGCCAGCAGCCCTTCCGGGACAGGGGGCGTGAACACTGAAGCTTTCTTT
TRBJ2-3 15 . TRBV6-1 . CASSESGVPTDTQYF TGTGCCAGCAGTGAATCAGGGGTACCCACAGATACGCAGTATTTT
TRBJ2-1 14 few TRBV11-2 TRBD2 CASSPSGGYNEQFF TGTGCCAGCAGCCCGAGCGGGGGCTACAATGAGCAGTTCTTC
TRBJ1-1 14 . TRBV18 . CASSLPPQVTEAFF TGTGCCAGCTCACTCCCCCCCCAGGTGACTGAAGCTTTCTTT
TRBJ1-1 12 . TRBV12-3/TRBV12-4 . CASSPMGGRAFF TGTGCCAGCAGTCCAATGGGCGGGAGGGCTTTCTTT
TRBJ2-1 14 . TRBV19 . CASKAEGGRYEQFF TGTGCCAGTAAAGCGGAAGGGGGTCGATATGAGCAGTTCTTC
TRBJ1-1 14 . TRBV5-6 TRBD1 CASSLWAGGTEAFF TGTGCCAGCAGCTTGTGGGCAGGGGGGACTGAAGCTTTCTTT
TRBJ2-5 17 . TRBV6-6 . CASSRLDLLSLQETQYF TGTGCCAGCAGTCGCCTGGATCTACTAAGCCTCCAGGAGACCCAGTACTTC
TRBJ2-7 14 . TRBV9 . CASSTPSGGKEQYF TGTGCCAGCAGCACCCCCAGCGGCGGTAAGGAGCAGTACTTC
TRBJ2-3 18 once TRBV6-1 TRBD2 CASSELASGGTSTDTQYF TGTGCCAGCAGTGAACTGGCTAGCGGGGGAACTAGCACAGATACGCAGTATTTT
TRBJ1-3 14 once TRBV5-8 . CASSLWASGNTIYF TGTGCCAGCAGCTTGTGGGCCTCTGGAAACACCATATATTTT
TRBJ1-1 15 . TRBV10-1 . CASSEGLQGNTEAFF TGCGCCAGCAGTGAGGGGCTACAGGGGAACACTGAAGCTTTCTTT
TRBJ2-2 16 once TRBV19 . CASNSLRGSRTGELFF TGTGCCAGTAACTCCCTCCGGGGTAGCAGGACCGGGGAGCTGTTTTTT
TRBJ2-5 13 . TRBV21-1 . CASSLGGKETQYF TGTGCCAGCAGCTTAGGAGGGAAAGAGACCCAGTACTTC